This T cell receptor beta chain stems from a study of blood T cells in healthy people across ages. Overall study findings and caveats: Both naive CD4+ cell counts and diversity were greater in long-lived donors than in aged donors. Considered underestimates were the diversity estimates obtained from one million T cells. Per million T cells, TCR beta diversity dropped about linearly as age rose.

The authors ran a second PCR of 7 to 11 cycles using a sample-barcoded 5' primer and a J-beta primer mix. TCRdb used MiXCR to reprocess the 5' RACE reads, holding one entry per CDR3 protein. The repertoire holds 700,000 to 850,000 distinct CDR3 sequences, with approximately 53% as singletons. Notes on this clonotype: The target antigen is unknown.

This CDR3 is built from 15 residues. With 5 bases removed from V and 7 bases from J, the gap between germline ends came to 20 bases. The TCR comes from a man older than 75 in good health. The chain couples TRBV12-3 or TRBV12-4 to TRBJ1-2, with a possible D match to TRBD1 (6 bases). The sample consisted of blood. In DNA, the CDR3 is TGTGCCAGCAGTATTCCGGGACACCCTCAGGGTGGCTACACCTTC. Its translation: CASSIPGHPQGGYTF.